These 14 T cell receptor beta chains were sequenced from one sample in a study of blood T cell repertoires in COVID-19. Assay: immunoSEQ multiplex PCR; the TCRdb copy retains only in-frame clones and omits some. The sample holds approximately 97,000 clones, roughly 86% seen once. Sequenced: peripheral blood. These receptors all stem from a middle-aged man with active or convalescent COVID-19.

Only one count was recorded for this clone. This chain uses TRBV24-1 with TRBJ1-5; D possibly corresponds to TRBD1 (6 bases). The V gene lost 12 bases and the J gene lost 7 bases, with 24 bases spanning the gap. Germline loops: CDR1 KGHDR, CDR2 SFDVKD. The CDR3 covers 15 residues. The CDR3 sequence is CAPGGGAILNQPQHF. The CDR3 nucleotides read TGTGCCCCCGGGGGGGGCGCGATACTAAACCAGCCCCAGCATTTT.

A note on this clone: Relative to the germline gene, one junction end is altered; a read error may explain this. V usage is TRBV7-7 and J usage is TRBJ2-2; 10 nucleotides line up with TRBD2. This CDR3 is 16 amino acids long. Germline CDR1 and CDR2: SSHAT and FNYEAQ (reference sequence). The CDR3 DNA is TGTGCTAGCAGCTTTAATCCGGGACTAGCGACCGGGGAGCTGTTTTTT. Residues: CASSFNPGLATGELFF.

This clone has only a few counts. This sequence joins TRBV19 and TRBJ1-2; possible D gene TRBD1, 5 bases. Between the trimmed V and J ends, which lost 4 bases and 3 bases, there was a span of 21 bases. This CDR3 is 17 amino acids long. Germline lookup yields CDR1 LNHDA and CDR2 SQIVND (reference sequence). In DNA form, the CDR3 reads TGTGCCAGTAGTACCCCCGGCGGGGGGACGAATGACTATGGCTACACCTTC. It encodes CASSTPGGGTNDYGYTF. The variable domain in full, with the rest retrieved from reference TRBV19 and TRBJ1-2, is DGGITQSPKYLFRKEGQNVTLSCEQNLNHDAMYWYRQDPGQGLRLIYYSQIVNDFQKGDIAEGYSVSREKKESFPLTVTSAQKNPTAFYLCASSTPGGGTNDYGYTFGSGTRLTVV.

The chain employs TRBV19 and TRBJ1-2; D unclear. The CDR3 contains 11 residues. V was shortened by 3 bases and J by 7 bases, with 6 bases between the two germline ends. Germline CDR1 LNHDA, CDR2 SQIVND (reference sequence). The CDR3 sequence is CASSIGVGYTF. As DNA, the CDR3 is TGTGCCAGTAGTATCGGGGTTGGCTACACCTTC.

V is TRBV6-5 and J is TRBJ1-3; 7 bases map to TRBD1. Germline CDR1 reads MNHEY; CDR2 reads SVGAGI. J was trimmed by 5 bases and V by 5 bases; bases with no gene match: 6. This CDR3 is built from 14 residues. CDR3 sequence reads: CASSPDRERNTIYF. In nucleotides, the CDR3 is TGTGCCAGCAGTCCTGACAGGGAGAGAAACACCATATATTTT.

The rearrangement uses TRBV11-1 and TRBJ1-1; D might be TRBD1 (5 bases). The CDR3 loop spans 15 amino acids. Germline assignment: CDR1 SGHAT and CDR2 FQDESV (reference sequence). Trimming removed 10 bases from V and 1 base from J, with 19 bases in between. Here the CDR3 reads CAIQEAGSRNTEAFF. CDR3 bases: TGTGCCATCCAGGAAGCAGGGTCGAGGAACACTGAAGCTTTCTTT.

The CDR3 DNA reads as TGTGCCAGCAGGCGGGGGGGACTAGGGAATGAGCAGTTCTTC. Translation: CASRRGGLGNEQFF. The chain links TRBV27 to TRBJ2-1; 9 nucleotides align to TRBD2. The CDR3 is 14 amino acids. In germline, CDR1 is MNHEY, CDR2 SMNVEV (reference sequence). Trimming removed 6 bases from V and 7 bases from J; junction bases left unmatched: 7.

The chain employs TRBV7-3 and TRBJ2-1; TRBD2 agrees at 8 bases. Losses at the gene ends were 5 bases for V and 4 bases for J; bases not matched to a gene: 7. The CDR3 runs 15 residues. Germline CDR1 is SGHTA and CDR2 is FQGTGA. The CDR3, as DNA: TGTGCCAGCAGCCCAAAGCGGGGGTCTTACAATGAGCAGTTCTTC. This sequence encodes CASSPKRGSYNEQFF.

The chain has TRBV9 and TRBJ2-3; D not resolved. The CDR3 runs to 16 residues. Looked up from germline, CDR1 is SGDLS and CDR2 is YYNGEE. The ends were cut back, 0 bases at V and 3 bases at J, with 14 bases in the middle. The CDR3 sequence is CASSVAEVGLTDTQYF. For the CDR3, the DNA is TGTGCCAGCAGCGTAGCTGAAGTGGGCCTGACAGATACGCAGTATTTT. The whole variable domain, filled in from reference TRBV9 and TRBJ2-3, reads DSGVTQTPKHLITATGQRVTLRCSPRSGDLSVYWYQQSLDQGLQFLIQYYNGEERAKGNILERFSAQQFPDLHSELNLSSLELGDSALYFCASSVAEVGLTDTQYFGPGTRLTVL.

The genes are TRBV16 and TRBJ2-1; possible D gene TRBD1, 6 bases. V gave up 2 bases and J gave up 8 bases, with 10 bases separating them. CDR1 KGHSY and CDR2 FQNENV come from the germline V gene. This CDR3 has 13 amino acids. DNA of the CDR3: TGTGCCAGCAGCCAAACAGGGATCGATGAGCAGTTCTTC. This translates into CASSQTGIDEQFF.

This chain uses TRBV29-1 with TRBJ2-3; tentative D call: TRBD2 (6 bases). The germline V gene has CDR1 SQVTM and CDR2 ANQGSEA. The CDR3 loop spans 16 amino acids. V shed 5 bases and J shed 1 base, with 19 bases lying between them. The CDR3 is CSVPQMGRFRTDTQYF. Written as DNA, the CDR3 is TGCAGCGTTCCGCAGATGGGGAGGTTTCGCACAGATACGCAGTATTTT.

The chain carries TRBV10-3 and TRBJ1-4, with TRBD1 matching 8 bases. The V and J ends lost 7 bases and 4 bases, in that order; junction bases with no gene match: 17. Germline-derived CDR1 and CDR2 are ENHRY and SYGVKD. The CDR3 extends over 18 amino acids. CDR3 region: CAIIGGTGGPPSNEKLFF. For the CDR3, the DNA is TGTGCCATCATAGGCGGGACAGGCGGACCTCCCAGTAATGAAAAACTGTTTTTT.

The gene calls are TRBV4-1 and TRBJ1-3; D may be TRBD1 (5 bases). CDR1 and CDR2 (germline): MGHRA, YSYEKL. The CDR3 extends over 13 amino acids. The V end lost 5 bases, the J end lost 4 bases, and 9 bases lay between the germline ends. CDR3 sequence reads: CASSRDLGNTIYF. The CDR3 DNA reads as TGCGCCAGCAGCAGGGACTTGGGAAACACCATATATTTT.

The chain joins TRBV7-6 to TRBJ2-1; TRBD2 agrees at 10 bases. CDR1 SGHVS and CDR2 FNYEAQ come from the germline V gene. The CDR3 sequence is 15 residues long. With V trimmed by 0 bases and J by 9 bases, 5 bases remained unmatched. CDR3 amino acids: CASSLAAGGPGEQFF. The CDR3 nucleotides read TGTGCCAGCAGCTTAGCAGCGGGGGGGCCAGGTGAGCAGTTCTTC. The full variable domain, rest sourced from reference TRBV7-6 and TRBJ2-1, is GAGVSQSPRYKVTKRGQDVALRCDPISGHVSLYWYRQALGQGPEFLTYFNYEAQQDKSGLPNDRFSAERPEGSISTLTIQRTEQRDSAMYRCASSLAAGGPGEQFFGPGTRLTVL.